This TCR beta chain was sequenced for a study of shared clonotypes between healthy human individuals. General study results and limits: Among the subsets, naive ones generally showed larger estimated richness than memory ones. Rarefaction gave evidence that sorted-subset sequencing remained incomplete despite large depth. When naive CD4 clonotypes were compared across several donors, approximately 4.9% were shared.

Notes on this clone: Its cognate antigen is unknown.

Per the original data handling: Without quality scores, immunoSEQ junctional reads could not be filtered like full-length reads. Here immunoSEQ multiplex PCR was the method, and the copy in TCRdb shows in-frame clones only, minus some. D and trimming were read from the DNA, whereas the V and J calls and clone size are those reported in that table. Of some 2 million clones listed, over 85% are singletons. The CDR3 length is 17 residues. Trimming left V 8 bases short and J 2 bases short, with 28 bases between. CDR1 is SQVTM, CDR2 ANQGSEA, per germline. Terminally differentiated effector memory CD45RA+ cells were excluded by CCR7 positive selection of CD45RO-negative cells.

The rearrangement uses TRBV29-1 and TRBJ2-7; tentative D call: TRBD2 (5 bases). Sequenced material: naive CD8+ T cells sorted from blood. This TCR came from a man younger than 35 in good health. The chain's CDR3 is CSPEGRYGGPMTYEQYF. In DNA form, the CDR3 reads TGCAGCCCTGAAGGACGGTATGGAGGCCCGATGACCTACGAGCAGTACTTC.